These 8 T cell receptor beta chains originate from one sample sequenced in a study of CD8 T cells in ankylosing spondylitis (dated 2017 in TCRdb). Libraries came from 5' RACE. The sample was run on an Illumina HiSeq 2500. TCRdb reworked the public reads: Q25 trimming with fastp, MiXCR clone assembly, productive beta chains retained. Merged by CDR3 protein, the rows form single entries marked with the most common genes and DNA. For this sample the table gives about 240,000 distinct CDR3 sequences, of which 9.5% to 12% were detected only once. The top ten hold roughly 6.8% of the sample. Sequences were obtained from blood, either unsorted or a sorted T cell fraction (not recorded which). The receptors originated from a male donor with ankylosing spondylitis or in good health (not recorded which).

A note on this clonotype: Being one base from a much bigger clone, this may be a read error. V is TRBV11-2 and J is TRBJ2-3; unclear D gene. CDR1 SGHAT and CDR2 FQNNGV come from the germline V gene. This CDR3 comprises 15 residues. The CDR3 here is CANSLRTTRADTQYF. The CDR3 DNA reads TGTGCCAACAGCTTAAGAACTACCCGAGCAGATACGCAGTATTTT.

This clonotype showed up many times. This chain joins TRBV28 and TRBJ2-5, with D possibly matching TRBD1 (6 bases). Trimming left V 2 bases short and J 2 bases short, with 9 bases between. Per germline, CDR1 MDHEN and CDR2 SYDVKM. This CDR3 region has 14 residues. The CDR3, as DNA: TGTGCCAGCAGTTTACACAGGGAACAAGAGACCCAGTACTTC. It specifies CASSLHREQETQYF.

This clonotype was picked up many times. The chain carries TRBV20-1 and TRBJ1-5; TRBD1 might be the D (6 bases). Trimming took off 6 bases at V and 0 bases at J, with 12 bases between the two ends. The length of the CDR3 is 14 residues. CDR1 DFQATT and CDR2 SNEGSKA come from the germline V gene (reference sequence). This chain's CDR3 is CSARTDYSNQPQHF. DNA of the CDR3: TGCAGTGCGAGGACAGATTATAGCAATCAGCCCCAGCATTTT.

This clonotype has ten or more counts. CDR3 region: CASSWGDSNNQPQHF. CDR3 bases: TGCGCCAGCAGCTGGGGGGACAGCAACAATCAGCCCCAGCATTTT. The chain has TRBV5-1 and TRBJ1-5, with TRBD1 identical over 7 bases. CDR1 is SGHRS and CDR2 is YFSETQ in the germline V gene. CDR3 length: 15 residues. V dropped 3 bases and J dropped 3; count of bases not matched to a gene: 6.

At least ten counts were recorded for this clonotype. The chain links TRBV27 to TRBJ2-7; TRBD2 aligns across 14 bases. Germline values: CDR1 MNHEY, CDR2 SMNVEV (reference sequence). CDR3 size: 16 residues. The V segment lost 5 bases and the J segment 4 bases; nucleotides outside the gene matches: 7. For the CDR3, the DNA is TGTGCCAGCAGTCGGGGACTAGCGGGAGTAGGATACGAGCAGTACTTC. The encoded protein is CASSRGLAGVGYEQYF.

The CDR3 region has the DNA TGCGCCAGCAGCTACCTGGACAGCGCGACAGATACGCAGTATTTT. This sequence encodes CASSYLDSATDTQYF. The V gene is TRBV5-1, the J gene TRBJ2-3, with a possible D match to TRBD1 (6 bases). Germline CDR1 is SGHRS and CDR2 is YFSETQ. The CDR3 runs 15 residues. Between the trimmed V and J ends, which lost 3 bases and 3 bases, there was a span of 14 bases. The full variable domain, completed using reference TRBV5-1 and TRBJ2-3, is KAGVTQTPRYLIKTRGQQVTLSCSPISGHRSVSWYQQTPGQGLQFLFEYFSETQRNKGNFPGRFSGRQFSNSRSEMNVSTLELGDSALYLCASSYLDSATDTQYFGPGTRLTVL.

A word on this clonotype: It may be a read error: a sequence one base away is much more abundant. The chain employs TRBV12-3 or TRBV12-4 and TRBJ1-2; 9 positions agree with TRBD1. Trimming took 7 bases from V and 6 from J; bases not matched to a gene: 9. This CDR3 is 14 amino acids long. Written as DNA, the CDR3 is TGTGCCAGCAATAAAACTACAGGGGGCGATGGCTACACCTTC. Amino acids: CASNKTTGGDGYTF.

This clonotype was detected only a few times. This chain uses TRBV7-8 with TRBJ2-7, with unresolved D. Trimming stripped 1 base from V and 10 bases from J, with 20 bases between. This CDR3 has 15 residues. CDR1 SGHVS and CDR2 FQNEAQ come from the germline V gene. The CDR3 reads CASSLDRVSPSPQYF. CDR3 in DNA: TGTGCCAGCAGCTTAGATCGCGTCAGCCCCTCCCCTCAGTACTTC.